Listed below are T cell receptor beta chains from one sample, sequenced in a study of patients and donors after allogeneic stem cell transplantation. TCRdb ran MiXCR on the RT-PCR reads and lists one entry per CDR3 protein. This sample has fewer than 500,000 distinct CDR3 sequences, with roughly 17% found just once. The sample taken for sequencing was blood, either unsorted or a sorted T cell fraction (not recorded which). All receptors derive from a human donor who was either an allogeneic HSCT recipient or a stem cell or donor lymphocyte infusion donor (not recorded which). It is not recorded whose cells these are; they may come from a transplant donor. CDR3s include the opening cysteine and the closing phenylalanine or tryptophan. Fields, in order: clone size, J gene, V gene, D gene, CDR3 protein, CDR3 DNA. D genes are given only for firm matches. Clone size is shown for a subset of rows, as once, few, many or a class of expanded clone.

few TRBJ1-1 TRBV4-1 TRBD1 CASRRTGSTEAFF TGCGCCAGCAGACGGACAGGGAGCACTGAAGCTTTCTTT
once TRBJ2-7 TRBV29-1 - CSVGPLDSYEQYF TGCAGCGTTGGGCCCCTAGACAGCTACGAGCAGTACTTC
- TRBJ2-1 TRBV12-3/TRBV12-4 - CASSRSSRSYNEQFF TGTGCCAGCAGCCGGTCTAGTAGATCCTACAATGAGCAGTTCTTC
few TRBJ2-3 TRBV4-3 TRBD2 CASSQGDYTDTQYF TGCGCCAGCAGCCAGGGGGACTACACAGATACGCAGTATTTT
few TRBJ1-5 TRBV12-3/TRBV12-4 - CASSSRGRGSNQPQHF TGTGCCAGCAGTTCCCGGGGCAGGGGCAGCAATCAGCCCCAGCATTTT
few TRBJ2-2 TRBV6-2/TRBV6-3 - CASSYSKVGTGELFF TGTGCCAGCAGTTACTCGAAAGTCGGCACCGGGGAGCTGTTTTTT
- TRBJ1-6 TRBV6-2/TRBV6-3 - CASSSAGVYSPLHF TGTGCCAGCAGTTCGGCGGGGGTTTATTCACCCCTCCACTTT
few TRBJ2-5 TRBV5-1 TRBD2 CASTNFVGGIQETQYF TGCGCCAGCACCAACTTTGTCGGGGGGATCCAAGAGACCCAGTACTTC
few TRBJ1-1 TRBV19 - CASTPRAFGGEAFF TGTGCCAGTACTCCGAGGGCTTTCGGGGGTGAAGCTTTCTTT
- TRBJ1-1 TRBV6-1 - CASSALGGSTEAFF TGTGCCAGCAGTGCCCTTGGAGGTAGCACTGAAGCTTTCTTT
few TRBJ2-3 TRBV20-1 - CSGKIWTVTDTQYF TGCAGTGGGAAAATTTGGACAGTCACAGATACGCAGTATTTT
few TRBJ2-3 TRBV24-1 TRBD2 CATSDSRGTAGGWPTDTQYF TGTGCCACCAGTGACTCCCGGGGTACAGCGGGAGGGTGGCCCACAGATACGCAGTATTTT
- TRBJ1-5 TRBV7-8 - CASSLEGSPNQPQHF TGTGCCAGCAGCTTAGAGGGCAGCCCCAATCAGCCCCAGCATTTT
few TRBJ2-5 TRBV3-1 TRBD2 CASRALAASQETQYF TGTGCCAGCAGAGCACTAGCGGCATCCCAAGAGACCCAGTACTTC
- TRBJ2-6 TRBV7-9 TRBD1 CASSPPRDRVGAPGANVLTF TGTGCCAGCAGCCCCCCGCGGGACAGGGTTGGGGCCCCTGGGGCCAACGTCCTGACTTTC
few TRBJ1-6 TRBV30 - CAWGVVRGSPLHF TGTGCCTGGGGGGTCGTCAGGGGTTCACCCCTCCACTTT
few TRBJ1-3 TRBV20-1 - CSARDTGLPRNTIYF TGCAGTGCTAGAGATACAGGGCTTCCTAGAAACACCATATATTTT